The 25 T cell receptor beta chains below were found in one sample sequenced in a study of blood T cell repertoires in COVID-19. Only in-frame clones appear in the TCRdb table, and some are missing; sequencing was by immunoSEQ multiplex PCR. Among 250,000 or so clones listed, roughly 88% were seen once. The sample taken for sequencing was peripheral blood. Receptors originate from a woman aged 25 to 39 with COVID-19, enrolled during active disease.

The chain uses TRBV5-6 and TRBJ2-7; tentatively, D is TRBD1 (5 bases). Germline lookup yields CDR1 SGHDT and CDR2 YYEEEE. The CDR3 has 14 residues. Trimming removed 4 bases from V and 3 bases from J, with 14 bases in between. This CDR3 reads CASSVPGQSYEQYF. The CDR3 DNA reads as TGTGCCAGCAGCGTCCCTGGACAAAGCTACGAGCAGTACTTC. Full variable domain (rest looked up from reference TRBV5-6 and TRBJ2-7): DAGVTQSPTHLIKTRGQQVTLRCSPKSGHDTVSWYQQALGQGPQFIFQYYEEEERQRGNFPDRFSGHQFPNYSSELNVNALLLGDSALYLCASSVPGQSYEQYFGPGTRLTVT.

This chain uses TRBV19 with TRBJ2-3, with D possibly TRBD2 on 5 matching bases. The CDR3 covers 15 residues. The V end was cut by 6 bases, the J end by 4 bases, with 17 bases between. CDR1 and CDR2 (germline): LNHDA, SQIVND (reference sequence). The CDR3 loop reads CASSPRSGSADTQYF. In nucleotides, the CDR3 is TGTGCCAGTAGCCCGAGGTCGGGTAGCGCAGATACGCAGTATTTT.

The chain uses TRBV18 and TRBJ2-2; perhaps TRBD2 as D (6 bases). The V gene's germline CDR1 is KGHSH and CDR2 LQKENI. Deletions cut 0 bases from V and 4 bases from J, with 9 bases between. This CDR3 has 15 residues. CDR3 bases: TGTGCCAGCTCACCACCGGGACTCTCCACCGGGGAGCTGTTTTTT. It encodes CASSPPGLSTGELFF.

The chain joins TRBV30 to TRBJ1-2; the D gene is possibly TRBD1 (6 bases). The germline gives CDR1 GTSNPN, CDR2 SVGIG (reference sequence). Trimming stripped 2 bases from V and 7 bases from J, with 11 bases between. The CDR3 has 12 amino acids. The chain's CDR3 is CAWSPGQVGYTF. The CDR3 coding sequence is TGTGCCTGGAGTCCGGGACAAGTTGGCTACACCTTC.

The sample holds a few counts of this clone. This chain joins TRBV2 and TRBJ2-7; D may be TRBD2 (6 bases). The germline V and J ends were trimmed by 3 bases and 2 bases, with 17 bases remaining between them. CDR1 is SNHLY and CDR2 is FYNNEI in the germline V gene. The CDR3 has 16 amino acids. The CDR3 reads CASSDDTGGVTYEQYF. The DNA of the CDR3 is TGTGCCAGCAGTGACGACACAGGAGGGGTTACCTACGAGCAGTACTTC.

The rearrangement joins TRBV7-2 to TRBJ2-5; 10 nucleotides match TRBD2. Germline CDR1 is SGHTA and CDR2 is FQGNSA. J was trimmed by 5 bases and V by 5 bases; bases with no gene match: 11. This CDR3 is 16 amino acids long. In nucleotides, the CDR3 is TGTGCCAGCAGCCCTAGCGGGAGAGGGGCTCGGGAGACCCAGTACTTC. Translated, it gives CASSPSGRGARETQYF.

The gene calls are TRBV10-2 and TRBJ1-4, with 9 nucleotides matching TRBD1. The trim removed 8 bases at V and 0 bases at J, leaving 1 base unmatched. Germline-derived CDR1 and CDR2 are WSHSY and SAAADI. This CDR3 is 14 amino acids long. The CDR3 spells CASGQGTTNEKLFF. As DNA, the CDR3 is TGCGCCAGCGGACAGGGGACAACTAATGAAAAACTGTTTTTT.

The chain employs TRBV7-9 and TRBJ2-7, with TRBD1 identical over 11 bases. The J segment lost 7 bases and the V segment lost 1 base, leaving 9 bases of the junction unmatched. The germline V gene encodes CDR1 SEHNR and CDR2 FQNEAQ (reference sequence). The CDR3 consists of 16 residues. CDR3 loop: CASSLGGTGGASEQYF. CDR3 sequence (DNA): TGTGCCAGCAGCTTAGGGGGGACAGGGGGAGCGAGTGAGCAGTACTTC.

The chain carries TRBV27 and TRBJ2-7, with 10 bases matching TRBD1. CDR1 is MNHEY and CDR2 is SMNVEV in the germline V gene (reference sequence). The CDR3 extends over 14 amino acids. J lost 6 bases, V lost 5 bases, and 7 bases had no gene match. For the CDR3, the DNA is TGTGCCAGCAGTCGGCGGACAGGGGGGGCCGAGCAGTACTTC. This encodes CASSRRTGGAEQYF.

The chain links TRBV2 to TRBJ2-2, with D unclear. This CDR3 spans 14 amino acids. Germline CDR1 SNHLY, CDR2 FYNNEI. V shed 4 bases and J shed 4 bases, with 10 bases lying between them. Written as DNA, the CDR3 is TGTGCCAGCAGTGGCACTCGACTCACCGGGGAGCTGTTTTTT. Translation: CASSGTRLTGELFF.

V and J are TRBV6-2 or TRBV6-3 and TRBJ2-1, with 8 bases that match TRBD1. The length of the CDR3 is 13 residues. V was pared by 6 bases and J by 6 bases, with 4 bases of the junction left unmatched. CDR1 is MNHEY, CDR2 SVGEGT, per germline. The CDR3 region has the DNA TGTGCCAGCAGCCTTACAGGGGGCAATGAGCAGTTCTTC. As protein: CASSLTGGNEQFF.

The chain employs TRBV5-6 and TRBJ2-3, with TRBD1 matching over 8 bases. The CDR3 consists of 17 residues. With V trimmed by 4 bases and J by 0 bases, 10 bases remained unmatched. CDR1 is SGHDT, CDR2 YYEEEE, per germline. The CDR3 reads CASSTPGQAISTDTQYF. CDR3 nucleotides: TGTGCCAGCAGCACGCCGGGACAGGCTATTAGCACAGATACGCAGTATTTT. The whole variable domain, filled in from reference TRBV5-6 and TRBJ2-3, reads DAGVTQSPTHLIKTRGQQVTLRCSPKSGHDTVSWYQQALGQGPQFIFQYYEEEERQRGNFPDRFSGHQFPNYSSELNVNALLLGDSALYLCASSTPGQAISTDTQYFGPGTRLTVL.

The J gene is TRBJ1-1, the V gene TRBV7-2; tentative D call: TRBD1 (6 bases). Per germline, CDR1 SGHTA and CDR2 FQGNSA. Trimming removed 5 bases from V and 1 base from J, with 20 bases in between. The CDR3 covers 17 residues. In nucleotides, the CDR3 is TGTGCCAGCAGCGCCCAACTGGGGGGGCGGGGGAACACTGAAGCTTTCTTT. Its translation: CASSAQLGGRGNTEAFF. Full variable domain (rest looked up from reference TRBV7-2 and TRBJ1-1): GAGVSQSPSNKVTEKGKDVELRCDPISGHTALYWYRQSLGQGLEFLIYFQGNSAPDKSGLPSDRFSAERTGGSVSTLTIQRTQQEDSAVYLCASSAQLGGRGNTEAFFGQGTRLTVV.

The V call is TRBV6-2 or TRBV6-3, the J call TRBJ1-1; D uncertain. Germline values: CDR1 MNHEY, CDR2 SVGEGT. Trimming removed 4 bases from V and 1 base from J, with 13 bases in between. The CDR3 extends over 15 amino acids. The CDR3 DNA is TGTGCCAGCAGTTCCCCAGGTTGGCGGAACACTGAAGCTTTCTTT. It translates to CASSSPGWRNTEAFF.

The gene calls are TRBV9 and TRBJ1-2; TRBD1 agrees at 7 bases. The ends lost 0 bases at V and 5 bases at J; junction bases unmatched: 4. CDR3 length equals 14 residues. CDR1 SGDLS and CDR2 YYNGEE come from the germline V gene. The CDR3 coding sequence is TGTGCCAGCAGCGTAGGGGGGACAGTTTATGGCTACACCTTC. It encodes CASSVGGTVYGYTF.

As DNA, the CDR3 is TGTGCCAGCAGCCAATTCGACACAATTAGAGATGGCTACACCTTC. It specifies CASSQFDTIRDGYTF. The chain links TRBV16 to TRBJ1-2; D unresolved. CDR3 size: 15 residues. V was pared by 1 base and J by 6 bases, with 15 bases between. From germline, CDR1 is KGHSY and CDR2 FQNENV.

J is TRBJ2-1 and V is TRBV18; D uncertain. Germline V gives CDR1 KGHSH, CDR2 LQKENI. This CDR3 has 13 amino acids. Trimming removed 1 base from V and 5 bases from J, with 6 bases in between. CDR3 protein: CASSPQQNNEQFF. CDR3 DNA sequence: TGTGCCAGCTCACCACAACAGAACAATGAGCAGTTCTTC.

The chain uses TRBV10-1 and TRBJ2-4; no reliable D call. This CDR3 contains 13 residues. Germline values: CDR1 WNHNN, CDR2 SYGVQD (reference sequence). V gave up 0 bases and J gave up 8 bases, with 8 bases separating them. The CDR3 loop is CASSESGRDIQYF. The CDR3 DNA reads as TGCGCCAGCAGTGAGTCGGGCAGAGACATTCAGTACTTC.

The gene calls are TRBV10-1 and TRBJ1-5, with TRBD1 as a possible D gene (5 bases). CDR3 length: 13 residues. V was trimmed by 4 bases and J by 5 bases, leaving 9 bases between them. Germline-derived CDR1 and CDR2 are WNHNN and SYGVQD (reference sequence). The CDR3 region has the DNA TGCGCCAGCAGTGGACAGAAGGATCAGCCCCAGCATTTT. It specifies CASSGQKDQPQHF.

The chain carries TRBV7-2 and TRBJ1-1; no definite D call. Trimming left V 5 bases short and J 1 base short, with 14 bases between. CDR1 and CDR2 from the germline V gene are SGHTA and FQGNSA. The CDR3 covers 15 residues. CDR3 nucleotides: TGTGCCAGCAGCGTACTTCGGGGTTCGAACACTGAAGCTTTCTTT. Translated, it gives CASSVLRGSNTEAFF.

This clone was seen a handful of times. This chain joins TRBV7-6 and TRBJ2-1; TRBD1 aligns across 10 bases. The V segment lost 1 base and the J segment 9 bases; nucleotides outside the gene matches: 6. This CDR3 region has 15 residues. From germline, CDR1 is SGHVS and CDR2 FNYEAQ. CDR3 nucleotides: TGTGCCAGCAGCTTAGGGCAGACAGGGGGCCCTGAGCAGTTCTTC. Its protein product is CASSLGQTGGPEQFF.

The chain links TRBV2 to TRBJ1-5; D is unresolved. The V end lost 6 bases, the J end lost 1 base, and 10 bases lay between the germline ends. The CDR3 extends over 14 amino acids. CDR1 is SNHLY and CDR2 is FYNNEI in the germline V gene. This CDR3 reads CASRLEPSNQPQHF. CDR3 in DNA: TGTGCCAGCAGGTTAGAACCAAGCAATCAGCCCCAGCATTTT.

The chain recombines TRBV2 with TRBJ2-7; D ambiguous. CDR1 and CDR2 (germline): SNHLY, FYNNEI. The CDR3 length is 12 residues. The V and J ends lost 7 bases and 3 bases respectively, with 10 bases between them. CDR3: CASTKRSYEQYV. For the CDR3, the DNA is TGTGCCAGCACCAAGAGAAGCTACGAGCAGTACGTC.

In its sample, this clone was seen a few times. The chain couples TRBV7-2 to TRBJ2-7; TRBD2 aligns across 7 bases. Germline lookup yields CDR1 SGHTA and CDR2 FQGNSA. The CDR3 spans 15 residues. Trimming cost V 6 bases and J 1 base; bases outside gene matches: 9. The CDR3 DNA follows: TGTGCCAGCAGTTCAGGACGGGGGGTATCCTACGAGCAGTACTTC. Its translation is CASSSGRGVSYEQYF.

The genes are TRBV6-2 or TRBV6-3 and TRBJ2-7; TRBD2 agrees at 8 bases. This CDR3 contains 16 residues. Trimming cost V 2 bases and J 6 bases; bases outside gene matches: 12. The germline CDR1 and CDR2 sequences are MNHEY and SVGEGT. CDR3 loop: CASSYTNLAGLGEQYF. In DNA form, the CDR3 reads TGTGCCAGCAGTTACACCAACTTAGCGGGGCTGGGCGAGCAGTACTTC.